This TCR beta chain came from a study of T cell repertoires in cytomegalovirus infection. Study background: Shared public TCR beta signatures pointed to both CMV infection and a matching HLA type. Study findings and constraints: Ex vivo responses were dominated by HLA-C-restricted CMV-specific TCR beta clonotypes. The study identified carriers of CMV plus the relevant HLA from cumulative public TCR beta family frequency.

The CDR3 is 13 residues long. The V end lost 4 bases, the J end lost 10 bases, and 14 bases lay between the germline ends. This clonotype has a count of ten or more. Its antigen is not identified. One entry per CDR3 protein, called by TCRdb with MiXCR from the reads. The sample carries some 400,000 distinct CDR3 sequences, 15% to 20% recorded once. The V and J genes are TRBV12-3 or TRBV12-4 and TRBJ2-1; no reliable D call. Sequencing was carried out using PBMCs. This TCR derives from a human donor in good health (CMV status not recorded). Some clones in this sample may be carry-over from other donors' samples. Written as DNA, the CDR3 is TGTGCCAGCAGTTCAACCTCGGTCGGGGAGCAGTTCTTC. This sequence encodes CASSSTSVGEQFF.